The rows below give T cell receptor beta chains drawn from one sample of a study of blood T cell repertoires in COVID-19. The data were produced by immunoSEQ multiplex PCR, yet TCRdb's version contains in-frame clones alone and is incomplete. Among 75,000 to 80,000 clones listed, roughly 80% were seen once. Input material: peripheral blood. The receptors shown here come from a woman aged 55-69 years with acute or convalescent COVID-19. Both conserved end residues are part of each CDR3. Fields, in order: V gene, J gene, D gene, CDR3 protein. A D gene is named only where the DNA matches it firmly.

v_gene: TRBV11-2
j_gene: TRBJ2-4
d_gene: .
CDR3aa: CASSLGRNAKNIQYF

v_gene: TRBV5-5
j_gene: TRBJ1-1
d_gene: .
CDR3aa: CASSLASGNTEAFF

v_gene: TRBV7-9
j_gene: TRBJ2-2
d_gene: TRBD1
CDR3aa: CASSLTGVTGELFF

v_gene: TRBV7-2
j_gene: TRBJ1-2
d_gene: TRBD1
CDR3aa: CASSLGGQGLSGYGYTF

v_gene: TRBV6-2/TRBV6-3
j_gene: TRBJ2-1
d_gene: .
CDR3aa: CASSRKRQGLMPNEQFF

v_gene: TRBV5-4
j_gene: TRBJ2-1
d_gene: TRBD1
CDR3aa: CASSPDRGRSEQFF

v_gene: TRBV19
j_gene: TRBJ1-1
d_gene: TRBD1
CDR3aa: CASSLQGGNTEAFF

v_gene: TRBV20-1
j_gene: TRBJ2-5
d_gene: .
CDR3aa: CSASRTNYPQETQYF

v_gene: TRBV14
j_gene: TRBJ2-7
d_gene: TRBD1
CDR3aa: CASSHTYRGPYEQYF

v_gene: TRBV12-5
j_gene: TRBJ2-5
d_gene: TRBD2
CDR3aa: CASGPLAGGRETQYF

v_gene: TRBV24-1
j_gene: TRBJ1-5
d_gene: TRBD1
CDR3aa: CAIQGAASNQPQHF

v_gene: TRBV6-6
j_gene: TRBJ1-3
d_gene: .
CDR3aa: CASSYETGSGNTIYF

v_gene: TRBV19
j_gene: TRBJ2-7
d_gene: .
CDR3aa: CASSNEGAYEQYF

v_gene: TRBV10-3
j_gene: TRBJ2-1
d_gene: TRBD1
CDR3aa: CAISERVGTGVNEQFF

v_gene: TRBV4-3
j_gene: TRBJ1-3
d_gene: .
CDR3aa: CASSQGGFNTIYF

v_gene: TRBV4-3
j_gene: TRBJ2-7
d_gene: .
CDR3aa: CASSQERFMGTRSYEQYF

v_gene: TRBV24-1
j_gene: TRBJ1-2
d_gene: .
CDR3aa: CATSDWGESGYTF

v_gene: TRBV7-2
j_gene: TRBJ2-3
d_gene: TRBD2
CDR3aa: CASSLSRTSPDTQYF

v_gene: TRBV7-2
j_gene: TRBJ2-7
d_gene: .
CDR3aa: CASSLSGEKSREYF

v_gene: TRBV29-1
j_gene: TRBJ1-3
d_gene: TRBD1
CDR3aa: CSVVYRGSSGNTIYF

v_gene: TRBV27
j_gene: TRBJ1-2
d_gene: TRBD1
CDR3aa: CASRSDRVFGYTF

v_gene: TRBV3-1/TRBV3-2
j_gene: TRBJ1-4
d_gene: .
CDR3aa: CASSQSLNEKLFF

v_gene: TRBV4-1
j_gene: TRBJ2-1
d_gene: TRBD1
CDR3aa: CASSQPGQGPSNEQFF

v_gene: TRBV9
j_gene: TRBJ2-6
d_gene: TRBD1
CDR3aa: CASSVPTGDGANVLTF

v_gene: TRBV4-1
j_gene: TRBJ2-6
d_gene: .
CDR3aa: CASSQEPIGSGANVLTF

v_gene: TRBV25-1
j_gene: TRBJ1-6
d_gene: .
CDR3aa: CASSEFNPLVEGNSPLHF

v_gene: TRBV5-1
j_gene: TRBJ1-4
d_gene: TRBD1
CDR3aa: CASSSGQALNEKLFF

v_gene: TRBV6-5
j_gene: TRBJ2-3
d_gene: TRBD1
CDR3aa: CASKGTGGTDTQYF

v_gene: TRBV27
j_gene: TRBJ2-5
d_gene: .
CDR3aa: CASQSLGGFQETQYF

v_gene: TRBV6-2/TRBV6-3
j_gene: TRBJ1-5
d_gene: .
CDR3aa: CASSYGQGRGSNQPQHF

v_gene: TRBV5-8
j_gene: TRBJ2-3
d_gene: TRBD2
CDR3aa: CASSSFGTSGGVSTDTQYF

v_gene: TRBV6-2/TRBV6-3
j_gene: TRBJ2-7
d_gene: TRBD1
CDR3aa: CASSVDRGTGQYF

v_gene: TRBV5-1
j_gene: TRBJ2-5
d_gene: TRBD1
CDR3aa: CASNWGQGDQETQYF

v_gene: TRBV19
j_gene: TRBJ1-6
d_gene: TRBD1
CDR3aa: CASSIDATGGNSPLHF